This passage covers 11 T cell receptor beta chains from one sample sequenced in a study of blood T cell repertoires in COVID-19 (dated by TCRdb to about 2020). The library came from the immunoSEQ multiplex PCR assay. Here the immuneACCESS table is served through TCRdb, limited to in-frame sequences with V and J called. Missing clones are a known gap in these copies; in checked studies unresolved V genes cover under half, and the rest lacks a known reason. This sample comprises 250,000 to 350,000 clones, roughly nine tenths of them detected only once. The biggest ten clones account for under 3.5% of the sample. Sequencing was done on a sample of PBMCs or T cells enriched from blood (not recorded which). The receptors were gathered from a woman aged 50 to 60 who had recovered from COVID-19.

On this clone: The same CDR3 can be traced to other DNA sequences in this sample. The V call is TRBV27, the J call TRBJ1-2; tentative D call: TRBD1 (5 bases). Deletions cut 6 bases from V and 2 bases from J, with 7 bases between. The CDR3 is 12 residues long. The germline gives CDR1 MNHEY, CDR2 SMNVEV (reference sequence). The DNA of the CDR3 is TGTGCCAGCAGCCCAGGGAACTATGGCTACACCTTC. Protein: CASSPGNYGYTF.

The genes are TRBV4-3 and TRBJ1-5; the match to TRBD1 covers 7 bases. Germline assignment: CDR1 LGHNA and CDR2 YSLEER. CDR3 length: 14 residues. Unmatched junction bases numbered 6, after V lost 1 base and J lost 9 bases. The CDR3 loop is CASSQGTGPWPQHF. CDR3 nucleotides: TGCGCCAGCAGCCAAGGGACAGGCCCTTGGCCCCAGCATTTT.

The chain links TRBV5-4 to TRBJ2-2; D perhaps matches TRBD2 (5 bases). Between the trimmed V and J ends, which lost 0 bases and 0 bases, there was a span of 15 bases. Germline V lookup: CDR1 SGHNT, CDR2 YYREEE (reference sequence). The CDR3 has 18 residues. The CDR3 spells CASSLDLTTASNTGELFF. The CDR3 coding sequence is TGTGCCAGCAGCTTGGATTTGACTACGGCTTCGAACACCGGGGAGCTGTTTTTT.

This clone was seen more than once but under ten times. The rearrangement uses TRBV4-1 and TRBJ2-1; 7 positions agree with TRBD1. The CDR3 contains 14 residues. CDR1 and CDR2 (germline): MGHRA, YSYEKL. Trimming took 3 bases from V and 5 from J; bases not matched to a gene: 4. The CDR3 DNA follows: TGCGCCAGCAGCCAGAGACAGGGAAACAATGAGCAGTTCTTC. Amino acids: CASSQRQGNNEQFF.

This chain connects TRBV19 to TRBJ1-1; 10 positions agree with TRBD1. V dropped 7 bases and J dropped 1; count of bases not matched to a gene: 6. CDR1 and CDR2 (germline): LNHDA, SQIVND (reference sequence). This CDR3 comprises 15 residues. CDR3 in DNA: TGTGCCAGTACGGAGACAGGGGGCCCGAACACTGAAGCTTTCTTT. Its protein product is CASTETGGPNTEAFF.

The chain uses TRBV18 and TRBJ2-3; D gene uncertain. Trimming took off 1 base at V and 0 bases at J, with 14 bases between the two ends. CDR3 length: 17 residues. CDR1 KGHSH and CDR2 LQKENI come from the germline V gene. The CDR3 sequence is CASSPLSGPGSTDTQYF. DNA of the CDR3: TGTGCCAGCTCACCACTAAGTGGCCCAGGAAGCACAGATACGCAGTATTTT.

The V gene is TRBV19, the J gene TRBJ2-1; 13 nucleotides line up with TRBD2. The CDR3 runs 14 residues. V shed 6 bases and J 9 bases; nucleotides not matched to a gene: 5. Germline V gene data show CDR1 as LNHDA and CDR2 as SQIVND (reference sequence). In nucleotides, the CDR3 is TGTGCCAGTAGGCGACTAGCGGGAGGTGGTGAGCAGTTCTTC. It translates to CASRRLAGGGEQFF.

This rearrangement joins TRBV9 to TRBJ2-1, with 9 bases matching TRBD2. Germline CDR1 SGDLS, CDR2 YYNGEE. Germline trimming cut 2 bases from V and 7 bases from J; bases unmatched to any gene: 7. CDR3 length: 15 amino acids. CDR3 nucleotides: TGTGCCAGCAGCGTCCTCCCTAGCGGGGAAAATGAGCAGTTCTTC. This gives the protein CASSVLPSGENEQFF.

The rearrangement uses TRBV20-1 and TRBJ1-4; D gene unclear. Germline V lookup: CDR1 DFQATT, CDR2 SNEGSKA (reference sequence). This CDR3 comprises 11 residues. The V end was cut by 3 bases, the J end by 8 bases, with 7 bases between. The CDR3 region is CSARRQEKLFF. The CDR3 DNA is TGCAGTGCTAGGCGGCAGGAAAAACTGTTTTTT.

This rearrangement joins TRBV5-1 to TRBJ2-5; TRBD2 agrees at 8 bases. CDR1 is SGHRS and CDR2 is YFSETQ in the germline V gene. The J segment lost 5 bases and the V segment lost 2 bases, leaving 11 bases of the junction unmatched. The CDR3 runs 16 residues. The CDR3: CASSFAAIAGMETQYF. DNA for the CDR3: TGCGCCAGCAGCTTCGCCGCGATAGCGGGAATGGAGACCCAGTACTTC.

The rearrangement links TRBV6-2 or TRBV6-3 to TRBJ2-5; TRBD2 aligns across 10 bases. The CDR3 extends over 14 amino acids. V gave up 6 bases and J gave up 3 bases; unmatched junction bases: 4. In germline, CDR1 is MNHEY, CDR2 SVGEGT. The CDR3 loop reads CASSRGLAEETQYF. The DNA for the CDR3 is TGTGCCAGCAGCCGAGGACTAGCGGAAGAGACCCAGTACTTC.